The TCR beta chain under discussion was sequenced for a study of patients and donors after allogeneic stem cell transplantation. A few counts support this clonotype. One entry per CDR3 protein, called by TCRdb with MiXCR from the RT-PCR reads. Among 85,000 to 90,000 distinct CDR3 sequences, 48% were seen once, and the ten largest hold more than 55%. Per germline, CDR1 MDHEN and CDR2 SYDVKM. Unmatched junction bases numbered 13, after V lost 4 bases and J lost 8 bases. The CDR3 totals 15 residues. Sequencing input: blood, either unsorted or a sorted T cell fraction (not recorded which). The gene calls are TRBV28 and TRBJ1-1; 7 nucleotides line up with TRBD1. This receptor was identified in a human donor who was either an allogeneic HSCT recipient or a stem cell or donor lymphocyte infusion donor (not recorded which). It is not recorded whose cells these are; they may come from a transplant donor. Written as DNA, the CDR3 is TGTGCCAGCAGTTCCCCTCGGACAGGAAAAGACGAAGCTTTCTTT. Protein product: CASSSPRTGKDEAFF.